The T cell receptor (beta chain) described here comes from a study of shared clonotypes between healthy human individuals. Study summary: Contributing individuals were a couple of females and a few males aged 18 to 49.

General study results and limits: Tissue TCR repertoires likely differ from these blood-only repertoires. Measured sharing among donors was expected to vary with sequencing depth.

V lost 7 bases to trimming and J lost 7 bases, with 7 bases between them. CDR3 size: 9 residues. Germline CDR1 and CDR2: DFQATT and SNEGSKA (reference sequence). Assay used: immunoSEQ multiplex PCR; TCRdb lists only in-frame clones, some missing. Here the sample spans 90,000 to 150,000 clones, 68% being singletons. On this clone: Its antigen is undetermined.

Each of the donors was a healthy adult who was HIV-negative and had not had a recent acute infection or vaccination. Sequenced: memory CD8+ T cells sorted from blood. The subset is: CD45RO+ cells pooled with CCR7-negative TemRA cells. The TCR originated in a woman aged 25 to 39 in good health. The rearrangement links TRBV20-1 to TRBJ1-2; D remains ambiguous. Here the CDR3 reads CSGEIGYTF. CDR3 nucleotide sequence: TGCAGTGGGGAAATTGGCTACACCTTC.